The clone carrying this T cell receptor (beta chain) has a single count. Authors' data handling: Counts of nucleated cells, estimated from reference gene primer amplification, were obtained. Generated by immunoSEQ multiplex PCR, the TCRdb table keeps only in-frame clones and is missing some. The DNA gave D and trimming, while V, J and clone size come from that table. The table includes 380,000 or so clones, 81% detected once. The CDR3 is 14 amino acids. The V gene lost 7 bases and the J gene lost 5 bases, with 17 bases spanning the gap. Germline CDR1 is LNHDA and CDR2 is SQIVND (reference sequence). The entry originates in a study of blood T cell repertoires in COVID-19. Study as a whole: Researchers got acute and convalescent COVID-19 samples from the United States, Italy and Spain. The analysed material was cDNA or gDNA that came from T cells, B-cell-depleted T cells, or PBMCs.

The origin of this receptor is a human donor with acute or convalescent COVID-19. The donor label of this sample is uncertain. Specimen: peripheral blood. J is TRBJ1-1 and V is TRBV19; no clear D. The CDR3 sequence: CASTRGKIGTEAFF. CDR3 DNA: TGTGCCAGTACCCGGGGAAAGATCGGTACTGAAGCTTTCTTT. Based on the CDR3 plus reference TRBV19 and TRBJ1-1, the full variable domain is DGGITQSPKYLFRKEGQNVTLSCEQNLNHDAMYWYRQDPGQGLRLIYYSQIVNDFQKGDIAEGYSVSREKKESFPLTVTSAQKNPTAFYLCASTRGKIGTEAFFGQGTRLTVV.